Listed here are 19 T cell receptor beta chains from one sample, sequenced in a study of control samples from healthy donors and cancer patients. Profiled with immunoSEQ multiplex PCR; TCRdb holds only in-frame clones, not every one. The sample lists about 140,000 clones; approximately 88% were seen once. The sample consisted of blood. The receptors were gathered from a man aged 30 to 45 in good health.

This clone was recorded once. The rearrangement joins TRBV19 to TRBJ2-7, with 8 bases that match TRBD1. CDR1 is LNHDA, CDR2 SQIVND, per germline (reference sequence). With V trimmed by 2 bases and J by 0 bases, 6 bases remained unmatched. The CDR3 contains 16 residues. For the CDR3, the DNA is TGTGCCAGTAGTATATACGGGACAGGAAGCTCCTACGAGCAGTACTTC. Translation: CASSIYGTGSSYEQYF.

This clone was seen just once. The rearrangement uses TRBV7-9 and TRBJ1-5, with D unresolved. Trimming took 5 bases from V and 2 from J, leaving 7 bases between them. The CDR3 totals 13 residues. Germline CDR1 reads SEHNR; CDR2 reads FQNEAQ (reference sequence). The CDR3, as DNA: TGTGCCAGCAGCAGGGAGGGCAATCAGCCCCAGCATTTT. Protein: CASSREGNQPQHF.

The chain recombines TRBV4-3 with TRBJ2-3; a weak D match, TRBD1 (5 bases). Trimming left V 0 bases short and J 4 bases short, with 11 bases between. The CDR3 totals 15 residues. From germline, CDR1 is LGHNA and CDR2 YSLEER. The CDR3 loop is CASSQDAWGPDTQYF. The CDR3 bases are TGCGCCAGCAGCCAAGATGCCTGGGGCCCAGATACGCAGTATTTT.

Details on this clone: Other nucleotide sequences from this sample produce the same CDR3. The J gene is TRBJ1-1, the V gene TRBV12-5; D is unclear. The CDR3 length is 11 residues. The V end lost 5 bases, the J end lost 2 bases, and 3 bases lay between the germline ends. Germline CDR1 is LGHNT and CDR2 is FRNRAP. The CDR3 here is CASGLNTEAFF. The CDR3 coding sequence is TGTGCTAGTGGTCTAAACACTGAAGCTTTCTTT.

The rearrangement uses TRBV11-1 and TRBJ1-1; D ambiguous. The CDR3 has 14 residues. V lost 5 bases and J 3 bases, leaving 13 bases between the germline ends. Germline V lookup: CDR1 SGHAT, CDR2 FQDESV (reference sequence). This CDR3 is CASSDWHSDTEAFF. CDR3 in DNA: TGTGCCAGCAGCGACTGGCATTCGGACACTGAAGCTTTCTTT.

This chain links TRBV4-2 with TRBJ1-1; 7 nucleotides line up with TRBD1. The germline V gene encodes CDR1 LGHNA and CDR2 YNFKEQ. After removal of 4 bases from V and 5 bases from J, the junction contained 7 bases not matched to a gene. CDR3 size: 14 residues. CDR3 DNA sequence: TGTGCCAGCAGCCCGGACAGGCAAGGGACTGAAGCTTTCTTT. As protein: CASSPDRQGTEAFF.

This rearrangement joins TRBV11-3 to TRBJ1-1; no clear D. Trimming removed 3 bases at V and 11 bases at J, with 16 bases between. CDR1 SGHNT and CDR2 YENEEA come from the germline V gene. The CDR3 consists of 13 residues. CDR3 in DNA: TGTGCCAGCAGCTTGGCGGTGGCTAGTGAGGCTTTCTTT. It yields the protein CASSLAVASEAFF.

The chain uses TRBV11-3 and TRBJ1-1, with D possibly being TRBD1 (5 bases). This CDR3 is built from 13 residues. In germline, CDR1 is SGHNT, CDR2 YENEEA. The V and J ends lost 8 bases and 3 bases respectively, with 13 bases between them. The CDR3 protein is CASRSWGDTEAFF. CDR3 coding DNA: TGTGCCAGCCGCAGCTGGGGGGACACTGAAGCTTTCTTT.

The chain joins TRBV7-2 to TRBJ1-2; TRBD1 matches 7 bases. In germline, CDR1 is SGHTA, CDR2 FQGNSA. There are 17 residues in the CDR3. Trimming took 0 bases from V and 2 from J; bases not matched to a gene: 9. The CDR3 DNA follows: TGTGCCAGCAGCTTAGCGCCGAGGGGGCAGACCAACTATGGCTACACCTTC. This gives the protein CASSLAPRGQTNYGYTF.

V and J are TRBV10-1 and TRBJ1-4; 10 nucleotides line up with TRBD1. Losses at the gene ends were 6 bases for V and 2 bases for J; bases not matched to a gene: 6. Germline V gene data show CDR1 as WNHNN and CDR2 as SYGVQD (reference sequence). There are 16 residues in the CDR3. The CDR3 DNA sequence: TGCGCCAGCAGGGGACAGGGGTTTAGGACTAATGAAAAACTGTTTTTT. Translation: CASRGQGFRTNEKLFF.

This chain connects TRBV2 to TRBJ2-1, with 8 bases fitting TRBD2. The V gene's germline CDR1 is SNHLY and CDR2 FYNNEI. V trimming: 3 bases; J trimming: 10 bases; junction bases outside the gene matches: 8. The CDR3 is made up of 14 amino acids. CDR3 nucleotide sequence: TGTGCCAGCAGTGATATTACGGGGGGGACGGAGCAGTTCTTC. It codes for CASSDITGGTEQFF.

The chain recombines TRBV6-5 with TRBJ2-7; 8 bases line up with TRBD2. With 6 bases clipped from V and 5 bases from J, the junction kept 12 bases outside the gene matches. Germline V CDR1 and CDR2: MNHEY, SVGAGI. The CDR3 is 15 amino acids. The CDR3 protein is CASSSSGSEIHEQYF. Here the CDR3 DNA reads TGTGCCAGCAGCTCGAGCGGGAGTGAGATACACGAGCAGTACTTC.

This clone occurred a few times. The J gene is TRBJ1-5, the V gene TRBV7-8; a possible D gene is TRBD1 (5 bases). The V and J ends lost 0 bases and 0 bases respectively, with 6 bases between them. Germline-derived CDR1 and CDR2 are SGHVS and FQNEAQ. This CDR3 has 15 residues. Here the CDR3 reads CASSLAGASNQPQHF. CDR3 in DNA: TGTGCCAGCAGCTTAGCCGGGGCTAGCAATCAGCCCCAGCATTTT.

CDR3 in amino acids: CASSQSIRVRRQPQHF. The CDR3, as DNA: TGCGCCAGCAGTCAATCGATCAGGGTACGACGGCAGCCCCAGCATTTT. The chain employs TRBV23-1 and TRBJ1-5; D possibly corresponds to TRBD1 (5 bases). TRBV23-1 is recorded as an ORF, its role being uncertain. V was trimmed by 0 bases and J by 7 bases, leaving 16 bases between them. CDR3 size: 16 residues.

The chain recombines TRBV5-5 with TRBJ1-2; D perhaps matches TRBD1 (5 bases). V was trimmed by 1 base and J by 0 bases, leaving 10 bases between them. Germline V gene data show CDR1 as SGHKS and CDR2 as YYEKEE (reference sequence). This CDR3 has 15 amino acids. In DNA form, the CDR3 reads TGTGCCAGCAGCTTGTCTCTGGGGGCTAACTATGGCTACACCTTC. Translation: CASSLSLGANYGYTF.

J is TRBJ2-5 and V is TRBV4-3, with a weak D call TRBD1 (6 bases). V was pared by 2 bases and J by 4 bases, with 11 bases between. There are 14 residues in the CDR3. Germline V gene sequence: CDR1 LGHNA, CDR2 YSLEER. The CDR3 DNA is TGCGCCAGCAGCCAAAACAGGGTAGCAGAGACCCAGTACTTC. As protein: CASSQNRVAETQYF.

The chain recombines TRBV3-1 (or the pseudogene TRBV3-2) with TRBJ2-2; tentative D call: TRBD1 (6 bases). The CDR3 extends over 13 amino acids. Trimming took 4 bases from V and 6 from J, leaving 9 bases between them. Germline values: CDR1 LGHDT, CDR2 YNNKEL (reference sequence). CDR3 region: CASSLQGPGELFF. For the CDR3, the DNA is TGTGCCAGCAGCCTACAGGGCCCCGGGGAGCTGTTTTTT.

The rearrangement links TRBV18 to TRBJ2-4, with D tentatively TRBD2 (6 bases). CDR1 KGHSH and CDR2 LQKENI come from the germline V gene. Trimming shortened V by 3 bases and J by 0 bases, and 9 bases separated the two germline ends. This CDR3 has 15 residues. The CDR3 region is CASSPEGLAKNIQYF. In DNA form, the CDR3 reads TGTGCCAGCTCACCGGAGGGTTTAGCCAAAAACATTCAGTACTTC.

The sample holds one count of this clone. The chain is built from TRBV18 and TRBJ2-7, with TRBD1 matching over 7 bases. The V and J ends lost 6 bases and 2 bases, in that order; junction bases with no gene match: 4. Germline values: CDR1 KGHSH, CDR2 LQKENI. CDR3 size: 13 residues. The CDR3 protein is CASSRDSTYEQYF. The CDR3 nucleotides are TGTGCCAGCTCCCGGGACAGCACCTACGAGCAGTACTTC.